The T cell receptor beta chain under discussion was sequenced for a study of CD8+CD57+ T cells in acquired aplastic anemia. Across the study: The mean DNA yield obtained from sorted CD4+ and CD8+ cells came to roughly 3.4 ug. Study-level points and caveats: Researchers reported that CD8+ Simpson's diversity was not significantly different in patients versus controls. Twenty-nine CD8+ CDR3 sequences were shared between patients and controls.

Genomic DNA was employed as the template in profiling TCR beta VDJ and CDR3. TCRdb re-called the reads with MiXCR, one entry per CDR3 protein. Of about 190,000 distinct CDR3 sequences listed, 50% to 75% are singletons. Germline V gene data show CDR1 as LNHNV and CDR2 as YYDKDF (reference sequence). CDR3 length: 14 residues. The V end lost 5 bases, the J end lost 0 bases, and 11 bases lay between the germline ends. Concerning this clonotype: Its specificity is unknown.

The sample consisted of sorted CD4+, CD8+, or CD8+CD57+ T cells (not recorded which) from PBMCs. The chain uses TRBV15 and TRBJ2-7; no reliable D call. This clonotype was obtained from a human donor with severe aplastic anemia or a healthy control (not recorded which). CDR3 nucleotide sequence: TGTGCCACCAGCGCTTACTACAGCTCCTACGAGCAGTACTTC. This gives the protein CATSAYYSSYEQYF.